The 9 T cell receptor beta chains given below trace back to one sample, sequenced in a study of blood T cell repertoires in COVID-19. TCRdb keeps only in-frame clones here, not all; method: immunoSEQ multiplex PCR. The sample includes about 270,000 clones, approximately 89% of them seen just once. Sequenced: peripheral blood. The source is a woman aged 45-60 years with acute or convalescent COVID-19.

V is TRBV7-9 and J is TRBJ2-5; TRBD2 matches 7 bases. This CDR3 spans 14 amino acids. Germline loops: CDR1 SEHNR, CDR2 FQNEAQ (reference sequence). The ends lost 7 bases at V and 5 bases at J; junction bases unmatched: 10. The CDR3 is CASTQRTSVETQYF. The DNA of the CDR3 is TGTGCCAGCACCCAAAGAACTAGCGTGGAGACCCAGTACTTC.

This chain links TRBV18 with TRBJ2-1; TRBD1 matches 8 bases. The CDR3 spans 16 residues. The germline gives CDR1 KGHSH, CDR2 LQKENI. V dropped 3 bases and J dropped 3; count of bases not matched to a gene: 7. CDR3 DNA sequence: TGTGCCAGCTCACCCCGACAGGGGCGAGACTACAATGAGCAGTTCTTC. It translates to CASSPRQGRDYNEQFF.

The chain is built from TRBV6-2 or TRBV6-3 and TRBJ2-2; 7 bases fit TRBD2. Germline assignment: CDR1 MNHEY and CDR2 SVGEGT. V lost 6 bases and J lost 2; bases outside the gene matches: 6. The CDR3 extends over 15 amino acids. The DNA for the CDR3 is TGTGCCAGCAGCGCCGGACTAGTCAACACCGGGGAGCTGTTTTTT. It specifies CASSAGLVNTGELFF.

The chain employs TRBV6-6 and TRBJ1-5; 7 positions match TRBD1. Germline trimming cut 5 bases from V and 1 base from J; bases unmatched to any gene: 5. The CDR3 runs 15 residues. Germline V gene lookup returns CDR1 MNHNY and CDR2 SVGAGI (reference sequence). For the CDR3, the DNA is TGTGCCAGCAGTAAGACAGGGTGGAGCAATCAGCCCCAGCATTTT. Translated: CASSKTGWSNQPQHF.

This clone has just one count. The gene calls are TRBV2 and TRBJ1-5, with D unclear. This CDR3 is 16 amino acids long. V lost 3 bases, J lost 3 bases, and 15 bases lay in between. CDR1 is SNHLY and CDR2 is FYNNEI in the germline V gene. The CDR3 region has the DNA TGTGCCAGCAGTGAGAGGTTGTATTCGAACAATCAGCCCCAGCATTTT. Residues: CASSERLYSNNQPQHF. Drawing the rest from reference TRBV2 and TRBJ1-5, the complete variable domain is EPEVTQTPSHQVTQMGQEVILRCVPISNHLYFYWYRQILGQKVEFLVSFYNNEISEKSEIFDDQFSVERPDGSNFTLKIRSTKLEDSAMYFCASSERLYSNNQPQHFGDGTRLSIL.

V is TRBV27 and J is TRBJ1-5; TRBD1 matches 8 bases. CDR1 and CDR2 from the germline V gene are MNHEY and SMNVEV (reference sequence). The CDR3 contains 15 residues. V shed 6 bases and J 3 bases; nucleotides not matched to a gene: 7. The CDR3, as DNA: TGTGCCAGCAGCTCTGGACAGGGCATCAATCAGCCCCAGCATTTT. Protein product: CASSSGQGINQPQHF.

The chain couples TRBV12-3 or TRBV12-4 to TRBJ2-1; D is uncertain. Trimming stripped 4 bases from V and 4 bases from J, with 8 bases between. The CDR3 has 13 amino acids. Written as DNA, the CDR3 is TGTGCCAGCAGTTCTTCCGGGTACAATGAGCAGTTCTTC. Translation: CASSSSGYNEQFF.

The chain is built from TRBV10-3 and TRBJ2-2, with D hard to call. From germline, CDR1 is ENHRY and CDR2 SYGVKD. V shed 7 bases and J shed 0 bases, with 9 bases lying between them. The CDR3 spans 14 residues. The CDR3 reads CAIMGQPNTGELFF. The CDR3 DNA follows: TGTGCCATCATGGGCCAACCGAACACCGGGGAGCTGTTTTTT.

The genes are TRBV24-1 and TRBJ1-3; possibly TRBD1 for D (5 bases). Per the germline V gene, CDR1 is KGHDR and CDR2 is SFDVKD. V lost 1 base to trimming and J lost 5 bases, with 23 bases between them. The CDR3 spans 19 residues. CDR3 loop: CATSDFVGIRVIRRNTIYF. The CDR3 nucleotides are TGTGCCACCAGTGATTTCGTTGGGATCAGGGTCATCCGTCGAAACACCATATATTTT.